This T cell receptor beta chain was recorded in a study of spatial heterogeneity in lung cancer. Study at large: The library had UMIs, and each TCR and UMI pair averaged more than ten raw reads.

Whole-study results and caveats: Tumor T-cell coverage was an estimated 7% or so for alpha and more than 12% for beta chains. Counts of expanded intratumoral alpha and beta TCRs tracked tumor mutation counts.

TCRdb re-derived calls from the 5' RACE reads in MiXCR, one entry per CDR3 protein. The sample consists of around 7,000 distinct CDR3 sequences, 13% to 15% of them appearing once. This clonotype is medium-sized by share. As yet, its antigen is unknown. This beta chain represents an off-target read in a library built for alpha chains; its size is of limited meaning. Regarding time point: sample taken at primary tumor resection. This receptor was obtained from a female donor with early-stage non-small cell lung cancer. The sample consisted of lung tumor tissue, taken at surgery.

For the CDR3, the DNA is TGTGCCAGCAGCTACAACAGGCTCACCGGGGAGCTGTTTTTT. Translation gives CASSYNRLTGELFF. The rearrangement joins TRBV7-2 to TRBJ2-2; D is possibly TRBD1 (5 bases). The CDR3 spans 14 residues. Germline V lookup: CDR1 SGHTA, CDR2 FQGNSA. V was shortened by 4 bases and J by 4 bases, with 10 bases between the two germline ends.